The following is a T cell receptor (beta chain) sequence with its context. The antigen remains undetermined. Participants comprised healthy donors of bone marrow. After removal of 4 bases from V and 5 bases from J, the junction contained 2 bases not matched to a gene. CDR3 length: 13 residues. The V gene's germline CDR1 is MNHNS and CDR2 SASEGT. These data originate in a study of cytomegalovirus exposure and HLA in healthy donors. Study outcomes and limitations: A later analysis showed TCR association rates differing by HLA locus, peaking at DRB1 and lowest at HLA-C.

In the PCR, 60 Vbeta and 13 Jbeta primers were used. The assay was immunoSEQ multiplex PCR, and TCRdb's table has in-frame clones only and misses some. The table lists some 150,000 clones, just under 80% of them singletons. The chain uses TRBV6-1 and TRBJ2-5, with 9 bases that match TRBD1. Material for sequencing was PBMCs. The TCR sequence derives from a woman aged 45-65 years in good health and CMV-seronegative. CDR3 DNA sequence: TGTGCCAGCAGTGTAACAGGGGGCGAGACCCAGTACTTC. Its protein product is CASSVTGGETQYF.